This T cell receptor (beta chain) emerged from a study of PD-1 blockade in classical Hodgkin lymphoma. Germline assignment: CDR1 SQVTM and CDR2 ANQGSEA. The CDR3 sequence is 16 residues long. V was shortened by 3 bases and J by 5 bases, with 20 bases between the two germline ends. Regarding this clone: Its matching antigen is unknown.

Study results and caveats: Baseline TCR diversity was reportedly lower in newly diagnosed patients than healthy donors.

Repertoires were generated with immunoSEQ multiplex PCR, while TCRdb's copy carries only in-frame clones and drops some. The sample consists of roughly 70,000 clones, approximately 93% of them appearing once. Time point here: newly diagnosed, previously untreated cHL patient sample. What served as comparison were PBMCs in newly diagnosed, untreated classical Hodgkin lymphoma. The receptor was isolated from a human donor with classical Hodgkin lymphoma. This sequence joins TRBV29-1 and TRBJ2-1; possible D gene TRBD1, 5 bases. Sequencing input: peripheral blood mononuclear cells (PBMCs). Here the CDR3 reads CSVDPRLGVIHNEQFF. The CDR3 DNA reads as TGCAGCGTTGATCCTAGGTTAGGGGTTATCCACAATGAGCAGTTCTTC.